This T cell receptor (beta chain) was profiled in a study of beta chain features in type 1 diabetes. Germline-derived CDR1 and CDR2 are SNHLY and FYNNEI. V was clipped by 6 bases and J by 0 bases, with 11 bases between them. This CDR3 contains 14 residues. Every isolated RNA sample was fully reverse transcribed, so sequencing captured expressed TCRB transcripts. Only in-frame clones appear in the TCRdb table, and some are missing; sequencing was by immunoSEQ multiplex PCR. Of roughly 370,000 clones listed, over 11% are singletons. There are a few counts of this clone. Sequenced input: naive CD4+ T cells from blood. The source is a man aged 25 to 40 in good health. The V gene is TRBV2, the J gene TRBJ2-5; perhaps TRBD1 as D (6 bases). The chain's CDR3 is CASRDRGYQETQYF. In DNA form, the CDR3 reads TGTGCCAGCAGGGACAGAGGGTACCAAGAGACCCAGTACTTC.